Listed below are T cell receptor beta chains from one sample, sequenced in a study of regulatory T cells in long-lasting Graves disease. TCRdb re-called the multiplex PCR reads with MiXCR, one entry per CDR3 protein. There are roughly 410,000 distinct CDR3 sequences in the sample; 15% occur only once, and about 8.2% lies in the top ten. The data also belong to a second study, concerning T cells in Graves' hyperthyroidism and ophthalmopathy.

The source material was peripheral blood mononuclear cells (PBMCs), sampled at new diagnosis, from a patient treated with antithyroid drugs. These receptors all stem from a woman between 40 and 55 years old with Graves disease. Both conserved end residues are part of each CDR3.

v_call cdr3_aa
TRBV5-6 CASSLSLGGEDGELFF
TRBV19 CASSPKAGPYNEQFF
TRBV19 CASSMEGQATNTGELFF
TRBV7-9 CASSFRVAGGNEQFF
TRBV6-2/TRBV6-3 CASSYSFGQDEAFF
TRBV7-8 CASSPRGGGGYNEQFF
TRBV10-3 CAITTKTGTSGSANTGELFF
TRBV5-1 CASSQGQGASTDTQYF
TRBV27 CASKWASSYNEQFF
TRBV28 CASSSTDSRSYEQYF
TRBV18 CASSPPGFRGRNTEAFF
TRBV27 CASSFGSGGEQYF
TRBV11-2 CASSYSGTAYNEQFF
TRBV3-1 CASSHSSRGYTF
TRBV3-1 CASRRLGGAGELFF
TRBV27 CASRTHQGLSGRKTQYF
TRBV12-3/TRBV12-4 CASGQAYGYTF
TRBV27 CASSLDPQALAGGLYNEQFF
TRBV7-8 CASSLRVMDTQYF